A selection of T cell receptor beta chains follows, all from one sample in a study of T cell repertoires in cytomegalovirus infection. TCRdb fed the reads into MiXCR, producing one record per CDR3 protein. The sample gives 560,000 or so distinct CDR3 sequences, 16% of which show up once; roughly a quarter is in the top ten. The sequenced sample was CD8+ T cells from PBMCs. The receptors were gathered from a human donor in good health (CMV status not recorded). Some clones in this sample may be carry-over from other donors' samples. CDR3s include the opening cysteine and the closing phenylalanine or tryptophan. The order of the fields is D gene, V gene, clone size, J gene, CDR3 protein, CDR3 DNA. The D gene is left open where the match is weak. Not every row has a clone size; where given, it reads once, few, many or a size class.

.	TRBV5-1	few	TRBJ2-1	CASSLKSGAGVYHNEQFF	TGCGCCAGCAGCTTGAAGTCAGGGGCAGGGGTTTACCACAATGAGCAGTTCTTC
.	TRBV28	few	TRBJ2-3	CASSFAGQGTDTQYF	TGTGCCAGCAGTTTTGCGGGGCAGGGAACAGATACGCAGTATTTT
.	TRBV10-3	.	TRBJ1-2	CAIKTSGPKFIGGYGYTF	TGTGCCATCAAAACTTCGGGACCAAAGTTCATCGGGGGCTATGGCTACACCTTC
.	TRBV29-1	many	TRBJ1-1	CSVKRANTEAFF	TGCAGCGTAAAAAGAGCGAACACTGAAGCTTTCTTT
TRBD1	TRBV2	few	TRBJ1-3	CASSFRGGTGPNPVSGNTIYF	TGTGCCAGCAGTTTCCGGGGGGGGACAGGGCCGAACCCCGTCTCTGGAAACACCATATATTTT
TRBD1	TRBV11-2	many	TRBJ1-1	CASSYWVVTGNNTEAFF	TGTGCCAGCAGCTACTGGGTCGTGACAGGGAATAACACTGAAGCTTTCTTT
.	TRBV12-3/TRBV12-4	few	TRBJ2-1	CASTSSELAFSYNEQFF	TGTGCCAGCACCTCCTCTGAGCTAGCGTTCTCCTACAATGAGCAGTTCTTC
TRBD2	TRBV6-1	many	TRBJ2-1	CAIVGLADNEQFF	TGTGCCATCGTGGGACTAGCGGACAATGAGCAGTTCTTC
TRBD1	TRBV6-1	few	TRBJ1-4	CASRGQGGEKLFF	TGTGCCAGCAGAGGACAGGGCGGGGAAAAACTGTTTTTT
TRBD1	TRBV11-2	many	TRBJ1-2	CASSLEQGTGGYTF	TGTGCCAGCAGCTTAGAACAGGGGACGGGCGGCTACACCTTC
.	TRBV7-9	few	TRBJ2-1	CASSGGLYSDEQFF	TGTGCCAGCAGCGGGGGGTTGTATAGCGATGAGCAGTTCTTC
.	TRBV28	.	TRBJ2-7	CASKLEAGGRYEQYF	TGTGCCAGCAAATTGGAAGCAGGTGGCAGATACGAGCAGTACTTC